Listed here are 20 T cell receptor beta chains from one sample, sequenced in a study of T cell responses to AZD1222 COVID-19 vaccine. The protocol was immunoSEQ multiplex PCR, while the TCRdb copy is restricted to in-frame clones and leaves out a portion. The sample holds fewer than 150,000 clones, roughly 90% seen once. This sample comprised peripheral blood, obtained 28 days after the second AZD1222 dose. These receptors came from an adult who received the AZD1222 COVID-19 vaccine.

The chain carries TRBV3-1 (or the pseudogene TRBV3-2) and TRBJ1-5; no firm D call. Germline V gene data show CDR1 as LGHDT and CDR2 as YNNKEL (reference sequence). CDR3 length: 19 residues. V shed 2 bases and J shed 0 bases, with 20 bases lying between them. The CDR3: CASSQFGPPKTYSNQPQHF. CDR3 DNA sequence: TGTGCCAGCAGCCAATTCGGACCGCCGAAAACTTATAGCAATCAGCCCCAGCATTTT.

This chain joins TRBV7-9 and TRBJ1-4, with TRBD1 matching over 9 bases. CDR3 length equals 14 residues. The germline V gene has CDR1 SEHNR and CDR2 FQNEAQ (reference sequence). V lost 4 bases and J lost 7; bases outside the gene matches: 4. CDR3 DNA: TGTGCCAGCAGCTGGGGACAGGGTGGTGAAAAACTGTTTTTT. The encoded protein is CASSWGQGGEKLFF. Full variable domain (remainder filled in from reference TRBV7-9 and TRBJ1-4): DTGVSQNPRHKITKRGQNVTFRCDPISEHNRLYWYRQTLGQGPEFLTYFQNEAQLEKSRLLSDRFSAERPKGSFSTLEIQRTEQGDSAMYLCASSWGQGGEKLFFGSGTQLSVL.

V and J are TRBV25-1 and TRBJ1-4; no reliable D call. The CDR3 is made up of 18 amino acids. Between the trimmed V and J ends, which lost 0 bases and 3 bases, there was a span of 17 bases. Germline lookup yields CDR1 MGHDK and CDR2 SYGVNS. CDR3 protein: CASSEYGQPTGANEKLFF. Here the CDR3 DNA reads TGTGCCAGCAGTGAATATGGGCAACCCACCGGGGCTAATGAAAAACTGTTTTTT.

This clone appeared a single time. The chain couples TRBV4-1 to TRBJ2-2; D is ambiguous. In germline, CDR1 is MGHRA, CDR2 YSYEKL. CDR3 length equals 16 residues. Trimming stripped 1 base from V and 4 bases from J, with 13 bases between. CDR3 sequence reads: CASSQAATFGTGELFF. The CDR3 DNA follows: TGCGCCAGCAGCCAAGCTGCCACTTTCGGCACCGGGGAGCTGTTTTTT.

The chain has TRBV14 and TRBJ1-3; D is perhaps TRBD1 (5 bases). CDR1 is SGHDN and CDR2 is FVKESK in the germline V gene. The V and J ends lost 0 bases and 14 bases respectively, with 11 bases between them. The CDR3 spans 12 residues. CDR3: CASSQDGGSLYF. The CDR3 nucleotides are TGTGCCAGCAGCCAAGATGGGGGGAGCCTATATTTT. Full variable domain (missing parts from reference TRBV14 and TRBJ1-3): EAGVTQFPSHSVIEKGQTVTLRCDPISGHDNLYWYRRVMGKEIKFLLHFVKESKQDESGMPNNRFLAERTGGTYSTLKVQPAELEDSGVYFCASSQDGGSLYFGEGSWLTVV.

The chain has TRBV27 and TRBJ2-7; 10 positions match TRBD1. V gave up 10 bases and J gave up 9 bases; unmatched junction bases: 9. CDR3 length equals 12 residues. Germline CDR1 reads MNHEY; CDR2 reads SMNVEV (reference sequence). As DNA, the CDR3 is TGTGCCACCAGGGACAGGGGTTCTGTGCAGTACTTC. Protein: CATRDRGSVQYF.

The chain recombines TRBV5-5 with TRBJ1-1; 9 bases line up with TRBD1. The CDR3 extends over 14 amino acids. Germline CDR1 is SGHKS and CDR2 is YYEKEE (reference sequence). With V trimmed by 2 bases and J by 4 bases, 3 bases remained unmatched. CDR3 nucleotide sequence: TGTGCCAGCAGCTTAGGACAGGGGATCACTGAAGCTTTCTTT. It codes for CASSLGQGITEAFF.

The J gene is TRBJ1-3, the V gene TRBV27, with a possible D match to TRBD1 (6 bases). V was trimmed by 4 bases and J by 0 bases, leaving 10 bases between them. Germline CDR1 MNHEY, CDR2 SMNVEV (reference sequence). There are 15 residues in the CDR3. The CDR3 coding sequence is TGTGCCAGCAGTTGGGGGCAGCCCTCTGGAAACACCATATATTTT. Translation gives CASSWGQPSGNTIYF.

This sequence joins TRBV3-1 (or the pseudogene TRBV3-2) and TRBJ1-2; the match to TRBD1 covers 11 bases. The CDR3 extends over 16 amino acids. The J segment lost 6 bases and the V segment lost 1 base, leaving 7 bases of the junction unmatched. From germline, CDR1 is LGHDT and CDR2 YNNKEL (reference sequence). The CDR3 protein is CASSQAVRDRGDGYTF. In DNA, the CDR3 is TGTGCCAGCAGCCAAGCGGTTCGGGACAGGGGGGATGGCTACACCTTC.

The chain couples TRBV11-3 to TRBJ2-2; D remains unclear. V was clipped by 5 bases and J by 4 bases, with 14 bases between them. Germline CDR1 SGHNT, CDR2 YENEEA. This CDR3 region has 15 residues. The CDR3 sequence is CASSNPGAITGELFF. The CDR3 DNA reads as TGTGCCAGCAGCAATCCTGGAGCGATCACCGGGGAGCTGTTTTTT.

This clone came up once. In nucleotides, the CDR3 is TGTGCCAGCAGCTTAGATCCTGAGCCTGGAAACACCATATATTTT. It is translated as CASSLDPEPGNTIYF. The gene calls are TRBV11-3 and TRBJ1-3, with D unresolved. Germline V gene data show CDR1 as SGHNT and CDR2 as YENEEA. The CDR3 totals 15 residues. V dropped 0 bases and J dropped 2 bases, with 8 bases sitting between them.

This clone has just one count. CDR3 nucleotide sequence: TGTGCCAGCAAAGAGGGTAATAATTCACCCCTCCACTTT. Translating gives CASKEGNNSPLHF. This chain joins TRBV6-6 and TRBJ1-6; D is uncertain. This CDR3 region has 13 residues. Trimming took off 7 bases at V and 5 bases at J, with 9 bases between the two ends. Looked up from germline, CDR1 is MNHNY and CDR2 is SVGAGI (reference sequence).

The rearrangement uses TRBV14 and TRBJ1-2; no firm D call. The V gene's germline CDR1 is SGHDN and CDR2 FVKESK. The CDR3 sequence is 14 residues long. With 4 bases removed from V and 6 bases from J, the gap between germline ends came to 15 bases. CDR3 sequence: CASSRAVVGHGYTF. CDR3 DNA sequence: TGTGCCAGCAGCCGAGCGGTGGTAGGGCATGGCTACACCTTC.

V is TRBV5-4 and J is TRBJ1-3; perhaps TRBD1 as D (6 bases). CDR3 length: 15 amino acids. CDR1 SGHNT and CDR2 YYREEE come from the germline V gene (reference sequence). V lost 4 bases to trimming and J lost 2 bases, with 13 bases between them. In DNA, the CDR3 is TGTGCCAGCAGCCTCCAAACAGGGACTGGAAACACCATATATTTT. Translation: CASSLQTGTGNTIYF.

V gene TRBV11-3 combines with J gene TRBJ1-2, with D possibly TRBD1 on 5 matching bases. The CDR3 runs to 15 residues. Germline V gene data show CDR1 as SGHNT and CDR2 as YENEEA. V gave up 0 bases and J gave up 2 bases, with 10 bases separating them. The DNA for the CDR3 is TGTGCCAGCAGCTTAGAAGTAAGGGGCAACTATGGCTACACCTTC. Residues: CASSLEVRGNYGYTF.

The CDR3 loop reads CASRLAGGNTGELFF. CDR3 sequence (DNA): TGTGCCAGCAGACTAGCGGGAGGGAATACCGGGGAGCTGTTTTTT. V gene TRBV2 combines with J gene TRBJ2-2, with 13 bases aligning to TRBD2. The V segment lost 6 bases and the J segment 5 bases; nucleotides outside the gene matches: 3. Looked up from germline, CDR1 is SNHLY and CDR2 is FYNNEI. The CDR3 has 15 residues.

The rearrangement joins TRBV7-2 to TRBJ2-2; D is tentatively TRBD1 or TRBD2 (5 bases each). There are 16 residues in the CDR3. Germline CDR1 is SGHTA and CDR2 is FQGNSA. Between the trimmed V and J ends, which lost 6 bases and 4 bases, there was a span of 18 bases. The CDR3 loop reads CASRPPSVGVTGELFF. In DNA form, the CDR3 reads TGTGCCAGCAGGCCCCCCTCGGTGGGGGTCACCGGGGAGCTGTTTTTT.

The rearrangement uses TRBV19 and TRBJ2-7, with TRBD1 matching over 7 bases. Trimming at V came to 9 bases and at J to 8 bases, leaving 7 bases not matched to a gene. The CDR3 is made up of 11 amino acids. CDR1 is LNHDA and CDR2 is SQIVND in the germline V gene (reference sequence). The CDR3 spells CARPGTEKQYF. CDR3 sequence (DNA): TGTGCCAGACCCGGGACAGAAAAGCAGTACTTC.

The chain joins TRBV7-8 to TRBJ2-2; D remains unclear. CDR3 length equals 15 residues. Germline lookup yields CDR1 SGHVS and CDR2 FQNEAQ. V was cut by 5 bases and J by 1 base, with 11 bases left in between. CDR3 coding DNA: TGTGCCAGCAGCCAAAGGATATGGAACACCGGGGAGCTGTTTTTT. Its protein product is CASSQRIWNTGELFF.

This clone was observed once. The chain has TRBV6-5 and TRBJ1-2; 8 nucleotides agree with TRBD1. J was trimmed by 8 bases and V by 2 bases; bases with no gene match: 7. CDR1 is MNHEY and CDR2 is SVGAGI in the germline V gene. CDR3 size: 14 residues. The CDR3 loop is CASSYTWTGPGYTF. In nucleotides, the CDR3 is TGTGCCAGCAGTTACACCTGGACAGGGCCCGGCTACACCTTC.